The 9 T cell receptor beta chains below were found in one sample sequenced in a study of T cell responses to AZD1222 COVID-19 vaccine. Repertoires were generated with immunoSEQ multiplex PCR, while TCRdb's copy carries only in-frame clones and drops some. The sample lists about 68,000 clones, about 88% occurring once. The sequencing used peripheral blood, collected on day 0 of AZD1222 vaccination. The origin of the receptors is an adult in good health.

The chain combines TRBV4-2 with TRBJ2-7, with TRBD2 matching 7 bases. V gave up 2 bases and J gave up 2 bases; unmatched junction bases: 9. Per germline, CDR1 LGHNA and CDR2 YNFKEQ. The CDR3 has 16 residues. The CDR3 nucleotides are TGTGCCAGCAGCCAACGTCCTCTAGCGGATCCCTACGAGCAGTACTTC. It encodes CASSQRPLADPYEQYF.

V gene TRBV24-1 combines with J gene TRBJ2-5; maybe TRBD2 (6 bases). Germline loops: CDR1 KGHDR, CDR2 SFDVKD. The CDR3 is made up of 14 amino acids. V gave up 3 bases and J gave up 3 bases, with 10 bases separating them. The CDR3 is CATSDGGRKETQYF. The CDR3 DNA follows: TGTGCCACCAGTGATGGGGGGAGAAAAGAGACCCAGTACTTC.

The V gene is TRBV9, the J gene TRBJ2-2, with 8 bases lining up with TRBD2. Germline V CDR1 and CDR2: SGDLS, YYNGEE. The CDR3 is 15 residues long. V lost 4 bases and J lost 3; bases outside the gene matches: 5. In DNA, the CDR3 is TGTGCCAGCAGCATGACGGGAGGGCACACCGGGGAGCTGTTTTTT. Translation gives CASSMTGGHTGELFF.

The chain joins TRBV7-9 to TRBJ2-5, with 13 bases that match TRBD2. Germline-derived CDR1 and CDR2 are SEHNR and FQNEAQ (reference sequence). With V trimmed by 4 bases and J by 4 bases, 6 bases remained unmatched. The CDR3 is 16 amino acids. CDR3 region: CASSWTSGRSGETQYF. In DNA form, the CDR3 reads TGTGCCAGCAGCTGGACTAGCGGGAGATCAGGAGAGACCCAGTACTTC. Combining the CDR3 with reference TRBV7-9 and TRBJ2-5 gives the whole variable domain DTGVSQNPRHKITKRGQNVTFRCDPISEHNRLYWYRQTLGQGPEFLTYFQNEAQLEKSRLLSDRFSAERPKGSFSTLEIQRTEQGDSAMYLCASSWTSGRSGETQYFGPGTRLLVL.

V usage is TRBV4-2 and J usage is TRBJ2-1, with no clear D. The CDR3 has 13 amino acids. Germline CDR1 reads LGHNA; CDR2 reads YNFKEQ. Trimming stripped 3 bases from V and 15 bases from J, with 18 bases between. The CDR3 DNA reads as TGTGCCAGCAGCCACCCCACGGTCTCCCAGAGGTTCTTC. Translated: CASSHPTVSQRFF.

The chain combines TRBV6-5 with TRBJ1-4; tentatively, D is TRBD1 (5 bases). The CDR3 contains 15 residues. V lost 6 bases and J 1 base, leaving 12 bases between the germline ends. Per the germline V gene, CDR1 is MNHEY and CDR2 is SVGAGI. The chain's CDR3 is CASRAGGGTNEKLFF. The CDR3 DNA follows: TGTGCCAGCAGGGCTGGGGGGGGAACTAATGAAAAACTGTTTTTT.

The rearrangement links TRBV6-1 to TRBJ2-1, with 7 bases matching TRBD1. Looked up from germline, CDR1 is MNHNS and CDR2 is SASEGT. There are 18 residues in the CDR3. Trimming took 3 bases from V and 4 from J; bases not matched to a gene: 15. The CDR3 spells CASSEVFGQVAVYNEQFF. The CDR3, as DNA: TGTGCCAGCAGTGAGGTATTCGGACAGGTAGCCGTTTACAATGAGCAGTTCTTC.

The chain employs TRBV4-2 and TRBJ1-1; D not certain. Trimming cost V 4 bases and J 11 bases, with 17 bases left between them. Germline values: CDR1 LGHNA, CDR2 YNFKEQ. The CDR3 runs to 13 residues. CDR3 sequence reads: CASSRTPDTLAFF. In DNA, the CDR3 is TGTGCCAGCAGCCGAACCCCGGATACCTTGGCTTTCTTT.

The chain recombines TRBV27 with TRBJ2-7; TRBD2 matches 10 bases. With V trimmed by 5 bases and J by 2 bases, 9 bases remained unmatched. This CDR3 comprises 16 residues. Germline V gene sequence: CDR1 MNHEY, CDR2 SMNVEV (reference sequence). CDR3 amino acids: CASSEAPSGSTYEQYF. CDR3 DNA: TGTGCCAGCAGTGAGGCGCCTAGCGGGAGTACCTACGAGCAGTACTTC.